This T cell receptor (beta chain) was identified during a study of patients and donors after allogeneic stem cell transplantation. This clonotype has more than one count but fewer than ten. TCRdb redid the calling of the RT-PCR reads with MiXCR, one entry per CDR3 protein. The sample contains roughly 880,000 distinct CDR3 sequences, roughly 18% of which appear only once. This CDR3 is 16 amino acids long. After removal of 8 bases from V and 1 base from J, the junction contained 12 bases not matched to a gene. The genes are TRBV12-3 or TRBV12-4 and TRBJ2-3, with 7 bases lining up with TRBD2. The sequenced sample consisted of blood, either unsorted or a sorted T cell fraction (not recorded which). The origin of this receptor is a human donor who was either an allogeneic HSCT recipient or a stem cell or donor lymphocyte infusion donor (not recorded which). It is not recorded whose cells these are; they may come from a transplant donor. CDR3 protein: CASLSLIRGGTDTQYF. CDR3 DNA: TGTGCCAGCCTCAGCCTTATCCGGGGGGGCACAGATACGCAGTATTTT.